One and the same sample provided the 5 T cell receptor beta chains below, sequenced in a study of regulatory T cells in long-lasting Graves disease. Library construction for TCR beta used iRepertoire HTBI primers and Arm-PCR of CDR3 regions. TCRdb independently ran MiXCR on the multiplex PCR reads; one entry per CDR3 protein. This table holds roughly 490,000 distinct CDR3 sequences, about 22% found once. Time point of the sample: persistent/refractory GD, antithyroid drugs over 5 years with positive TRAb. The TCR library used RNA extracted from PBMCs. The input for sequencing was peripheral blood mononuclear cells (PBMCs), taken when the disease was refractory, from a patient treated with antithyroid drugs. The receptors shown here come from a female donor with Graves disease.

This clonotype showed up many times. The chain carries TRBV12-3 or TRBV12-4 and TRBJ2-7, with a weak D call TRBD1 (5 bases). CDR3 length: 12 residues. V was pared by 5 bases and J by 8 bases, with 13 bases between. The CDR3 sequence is CASSHNTGKQYF. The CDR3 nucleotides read TGTGCCAGCAGTCACAACACAGGAAAGCAGTACTTC.

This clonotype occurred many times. The CDR3 loop is CASKWTGGAIDGYTF. The CDR3 DNA is TGTGCCAGCAAGTGGACAGGGGGCGCGATAGATGGCTACACCTTC. The V and J genes are TRBV6-1 and TRBJ1-2; 11 nucleotides align to TRBD1. There are 15 residues in the CDR3. V lost 7 bases, J lost 6 bases, and 10 bases stayed unmatched. Germline V gene sequence: CDR1 MNHNS, CDR2 SASEGT.

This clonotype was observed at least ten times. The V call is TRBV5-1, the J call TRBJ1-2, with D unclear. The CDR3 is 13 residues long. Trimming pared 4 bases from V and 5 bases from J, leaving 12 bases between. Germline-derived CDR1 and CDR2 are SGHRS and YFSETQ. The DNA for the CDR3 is TGCGCCAGCAGCCCCGGGATAGATTATGGCTACACCTTC. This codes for CASSPGIDYGYTF.

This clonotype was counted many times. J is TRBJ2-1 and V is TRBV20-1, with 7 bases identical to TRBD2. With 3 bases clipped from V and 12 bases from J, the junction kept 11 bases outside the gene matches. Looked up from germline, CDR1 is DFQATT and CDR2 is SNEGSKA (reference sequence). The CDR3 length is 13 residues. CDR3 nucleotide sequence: TGCAGTGCTAGTTCAGCGGGGCGTTCCGGGCAGTTCTTC. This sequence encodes CSASSAGRSGQFF.

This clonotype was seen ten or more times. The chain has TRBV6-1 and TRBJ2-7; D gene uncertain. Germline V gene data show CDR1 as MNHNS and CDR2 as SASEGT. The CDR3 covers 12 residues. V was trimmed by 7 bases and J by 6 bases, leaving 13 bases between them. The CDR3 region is CASKDTLREQYF. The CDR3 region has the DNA TGTGCCAGCAAAGACACGCTGCGCGAGCAGTACTTC.